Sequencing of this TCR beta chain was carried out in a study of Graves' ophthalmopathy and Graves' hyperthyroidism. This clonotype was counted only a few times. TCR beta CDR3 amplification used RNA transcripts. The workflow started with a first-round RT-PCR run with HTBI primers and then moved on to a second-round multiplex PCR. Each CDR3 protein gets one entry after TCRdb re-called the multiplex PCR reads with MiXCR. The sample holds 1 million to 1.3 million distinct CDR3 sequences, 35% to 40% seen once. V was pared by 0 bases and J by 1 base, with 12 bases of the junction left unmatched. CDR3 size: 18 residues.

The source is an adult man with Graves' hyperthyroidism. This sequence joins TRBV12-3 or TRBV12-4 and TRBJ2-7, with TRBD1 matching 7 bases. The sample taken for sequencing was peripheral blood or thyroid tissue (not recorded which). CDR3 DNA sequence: TGTGCCAGCAGTTTAGCGTCCCTGCACAGGGGCAGTTCCTACGAGCAGTACTTC. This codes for CASSLASLHRGSSYEQYF.